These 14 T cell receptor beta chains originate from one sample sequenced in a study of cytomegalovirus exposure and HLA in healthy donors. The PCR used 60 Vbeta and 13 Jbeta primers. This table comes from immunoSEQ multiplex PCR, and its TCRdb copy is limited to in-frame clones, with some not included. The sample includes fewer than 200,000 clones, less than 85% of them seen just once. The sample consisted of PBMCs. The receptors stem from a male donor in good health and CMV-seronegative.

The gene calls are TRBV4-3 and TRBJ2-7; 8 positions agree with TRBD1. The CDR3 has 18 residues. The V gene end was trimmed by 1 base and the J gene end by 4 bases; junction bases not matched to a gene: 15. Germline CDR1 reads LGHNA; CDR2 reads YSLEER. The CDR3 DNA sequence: TGCGCCAGCAGCCAAGGGGGACAGGAGGCCGAAATGATATACGAGCAGTACTTC. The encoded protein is CASSQGGQEAEMIYEQYF.

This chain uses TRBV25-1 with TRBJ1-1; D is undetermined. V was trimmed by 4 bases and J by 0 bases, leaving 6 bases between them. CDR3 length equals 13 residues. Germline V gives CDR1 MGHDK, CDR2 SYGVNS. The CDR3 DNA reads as TGTGCCAGCAGTGTCCAGATGAACACTGAAGCTTTCTTT. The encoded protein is CASSVQMNTEAFF.

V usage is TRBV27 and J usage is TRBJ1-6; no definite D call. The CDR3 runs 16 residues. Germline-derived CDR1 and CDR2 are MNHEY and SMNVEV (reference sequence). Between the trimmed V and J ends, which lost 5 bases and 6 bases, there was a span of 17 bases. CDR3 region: CASSPRLGQTNSPLHF. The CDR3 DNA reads TGTGCCAGCAGTCCCCGCCTTGGGCAAACTAATTCACCCCTCCACTTT.

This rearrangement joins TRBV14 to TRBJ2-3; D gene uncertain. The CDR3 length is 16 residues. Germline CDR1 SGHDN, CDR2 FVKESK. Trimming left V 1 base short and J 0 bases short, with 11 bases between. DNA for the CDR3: TGTGCCAGCAGCCAAGGCCTGGAGAGAAGCACAGATACGCAGTATTTT. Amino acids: CASSQGLERSTDTQYF.

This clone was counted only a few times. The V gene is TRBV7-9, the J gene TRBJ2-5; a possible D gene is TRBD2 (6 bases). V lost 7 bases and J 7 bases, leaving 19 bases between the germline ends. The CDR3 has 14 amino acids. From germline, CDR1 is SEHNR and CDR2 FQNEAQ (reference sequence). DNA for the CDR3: TGTGCCAGCACCGAGGAGGGTGGTAGTCGGACCCAGTACTTC. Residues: CASTEEGGSRTQYF.

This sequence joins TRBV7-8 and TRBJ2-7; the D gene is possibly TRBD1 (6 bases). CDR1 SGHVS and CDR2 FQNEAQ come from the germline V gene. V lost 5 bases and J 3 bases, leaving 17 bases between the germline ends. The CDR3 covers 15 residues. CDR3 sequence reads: CASSPTRDILYEQYF. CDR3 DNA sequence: TGTGCCAGCAGCCCCACCCGGGACATACTCTACGAGCAGTACTTC. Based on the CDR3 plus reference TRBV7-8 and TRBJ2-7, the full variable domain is GAGVSQSPRYKVAKRGQDVALRCDPISGHVSLFWYQQALGQGPEFLTYFQNEAQLDKSGLPSDRFFAERPEGSVSTLKIQRTQQEDSAVYLCASSPTRDILYEQYFGPGTRLTVT.

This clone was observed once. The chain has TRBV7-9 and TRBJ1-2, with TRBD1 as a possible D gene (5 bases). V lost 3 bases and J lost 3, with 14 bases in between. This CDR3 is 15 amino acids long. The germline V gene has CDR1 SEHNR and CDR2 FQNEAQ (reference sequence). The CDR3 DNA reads TGTGCCAGCAGCTTTTCTTATGGGGGGGACTATGGCTACACCTTC. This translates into CASSFSYGGDYGYTF.

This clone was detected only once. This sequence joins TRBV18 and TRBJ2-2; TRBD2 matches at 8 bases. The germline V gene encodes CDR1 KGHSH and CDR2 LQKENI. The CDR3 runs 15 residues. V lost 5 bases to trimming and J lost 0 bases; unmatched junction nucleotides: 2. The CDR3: CASSVSGANTGELFF. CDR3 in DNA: TGTGCCAGCTCAGTTAGCGGGGCGAACACCGGGGAGCTGTTTTTT. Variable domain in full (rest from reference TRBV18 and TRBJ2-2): NAGVMQNPRHLVRRRGQEARLRCSPMKGHSHVYWYRQLPEEGLKFMVYLQKENIIDESGMPKERFSAEFPKEGPSILRIQQVVRGDSAAYFCASSVSGANTGELFFGEGSRLTVL.

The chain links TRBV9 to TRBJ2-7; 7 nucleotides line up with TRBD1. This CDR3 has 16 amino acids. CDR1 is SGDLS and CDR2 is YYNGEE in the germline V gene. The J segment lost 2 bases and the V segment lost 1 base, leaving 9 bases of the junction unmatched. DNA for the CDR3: TGTGCCAGCAGCGTATCGGGTTGGGGACAGACCTACGAGCAGTACTTC. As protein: CASSVSGWGQTYEQYF.

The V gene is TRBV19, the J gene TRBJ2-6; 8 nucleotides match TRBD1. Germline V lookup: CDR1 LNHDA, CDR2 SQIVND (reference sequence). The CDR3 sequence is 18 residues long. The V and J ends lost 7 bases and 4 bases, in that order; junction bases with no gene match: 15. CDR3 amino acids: CASIPRDRTPAGANVLTF. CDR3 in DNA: TGTGCCAGTATCCCACGGGACAGGACCCCCGCAGGGGCCAACGTCCTGACTTTC. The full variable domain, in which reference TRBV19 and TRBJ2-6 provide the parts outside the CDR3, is DGGITQSPKYLFRKEGQNVTLSCEQNLNHDAMYWYRQDPGQGLRLIYYSQIVNDFQKGDIAEGYSVSREKKESFPLTVTSAQKNPTAFYLCASIPRDRTPAGANVLTFGAGSRLTVL.

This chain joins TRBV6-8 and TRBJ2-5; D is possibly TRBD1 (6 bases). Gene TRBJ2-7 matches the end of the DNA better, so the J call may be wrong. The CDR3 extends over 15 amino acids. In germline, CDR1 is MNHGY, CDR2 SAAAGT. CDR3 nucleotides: TGTGCCAGCAGCCGAACTGGACAGTGCTTCTACGAGCAGTACTTC. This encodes CASSRTGQCFYEQYF.

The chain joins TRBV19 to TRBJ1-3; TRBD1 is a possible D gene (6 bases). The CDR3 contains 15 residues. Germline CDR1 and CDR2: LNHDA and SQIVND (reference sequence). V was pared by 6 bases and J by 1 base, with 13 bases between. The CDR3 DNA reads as TGTGCCAGTAGCACAGGGAAATCTTCTGGAAACACCATATATTTT. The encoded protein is CASSTGKSSGNTIYF.

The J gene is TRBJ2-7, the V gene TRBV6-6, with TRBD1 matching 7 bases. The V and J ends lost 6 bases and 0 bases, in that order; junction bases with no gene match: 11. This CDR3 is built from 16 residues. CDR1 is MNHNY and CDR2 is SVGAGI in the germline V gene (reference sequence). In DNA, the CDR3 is TGTGCCAGCAGGAAATCCGGGACAGAACTCTCCTACGAGCAGTACTTC. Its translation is CASRKSGTELSYEQYF.

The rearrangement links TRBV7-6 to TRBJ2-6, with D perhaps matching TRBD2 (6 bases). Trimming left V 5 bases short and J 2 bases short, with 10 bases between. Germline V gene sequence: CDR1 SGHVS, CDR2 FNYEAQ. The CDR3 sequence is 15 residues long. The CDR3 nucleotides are TGTGCCAGCAGCGGAGGCGGGGCTGGGGCCAACGTCCTGACTTTC. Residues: CASSGGGAGANVLTF.